The next 6 T cell receptor beta chains were all read from a single sample in a study of CD8+CD57+ T cells in acquired aplastic anemia. CDR3 and TCR beta VDJ profiling relied on genomic DNA as the template. One entry per CDR3 protein results from TCRdb running MiXCR on the reads. This sample has 100,000 to 150,000 distinct CDR3 sequences, with 48% found just once. Sequencing was carried out using sorted CD4+, CD8+, or CD8+CD57+ T cells (not recorded which) from PBMCs. These receptors were collected from a human donor in good health, serving as a control.

Many counts were recorded for this clonotype. The chain couples TRBV19 to TRBJ1-3; TRBD1 matches at 9 bases. Germline values: CDR1 LNHDA, CDR2 SQIVND (reference sequence). This CDR3 comprises 15 residues. With 9 bases clipped from V and 2 bases from J, the junction kept 8 bases outside the gene matches. CDR3 region: CASDGQGSPGNTIYF. The CDR3 nucleotides are TGTGCCAGCGATGGACAGGGGTCGCCTGGAAACACCATATATTTT.

Many counts were recorded for this clonotype. The chain recombines TRBV2 with TRBJ2-2; 10 positions match TRBD1. The V segment lost 5 bases and the J segment 3 bases; nucleotides outside the gene matches: 3. Germline CDR1 is SNHLY and CDR2 is FYNNEI. CDR3 size: 15 residues. This chain's CDR3 is CASSSGTGDTGELFF. The CDR3 bases are TGTGCCAGCAGTTCCGGGACAGGGGACACCGGGGAGCTGTTTTTT.

Sample share makes this clonotype medium-sized. The chain joins TRBV15 to TRBJ2-7; D might be TRBD2 (5 bases). V was trimmed by 10 bases and J by 6 bases, leaving 19 bases between them. From germline, CDR1 is LNHNV and CDR2 YYDKDF (reference sequence). CDR3 length equals 13 residues. CDR3 residues: CAIGLGISREQYF. CDR3 sequence (DNA): TGTGCCATCGGACTCGGTATTTCACGCGAGCAGTACTTC.

The V and J genes are TRBV11-2 and TRBJ1-2; D call uncertain. This CDR3 spans 13 amino acids. V was cut by 6 bases and J by 2 bases, with 10 bases left in between. Germline V gene lookup returns CDR1 SGHAT and CDR2 FQNNGV. In DNA form, the CDR3 reads TGTGCCAGCAGTACCGACTGGAACTATGGCTACACCTTC. Translating it yields CASSTDWNYGYTF.

V is TRBV10-3 and J is TRBJ1-2; D is perhaps TRBD1 (5 bases). Germline loops: CDR1 ENHRY, CDR2 SYGVKD. Trimming removed 8 bases at V and 8 bases at J, with 21 bases between. The CDR3 has 14 residues. CDR3 bases: TGTGCCATCGGCGATCCCCTCCGGCAGGGAGGCTACACCTTC. Translation gives CAIGDPLRQGGYTF.

The chain recombines TRBV19 with TRBJ1-1, with TRBD1 identical over 8 bases. Germline CDR1 LNHDA, CDR2 SQIVND (reference sequence). Trimming at V came to 6 bases and at J to 4 bases, leaving 7 bases not matched to a gene. The CDR3 sequence is 14 residues long. CDR3 nucleotide sequence: TGTGCCAGTAGGAGTCAGGGGGCGAGCACTGAAGCTTTCTTT. Its protein product is CASRSQGASTEAFF.